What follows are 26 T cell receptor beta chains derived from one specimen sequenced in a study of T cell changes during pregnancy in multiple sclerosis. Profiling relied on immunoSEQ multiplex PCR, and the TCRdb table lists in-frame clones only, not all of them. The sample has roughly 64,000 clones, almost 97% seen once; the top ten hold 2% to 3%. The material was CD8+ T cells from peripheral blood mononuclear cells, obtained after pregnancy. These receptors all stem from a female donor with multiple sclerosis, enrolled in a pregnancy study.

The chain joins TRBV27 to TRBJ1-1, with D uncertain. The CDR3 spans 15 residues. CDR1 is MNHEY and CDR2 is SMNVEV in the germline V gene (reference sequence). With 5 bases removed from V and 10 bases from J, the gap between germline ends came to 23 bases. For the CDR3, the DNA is TGTGCCAGCAGTGATTTGCCCTCTGCGGGGATCCGAGCTTTCTTT. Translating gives CASSDLPSAGIRAFF.

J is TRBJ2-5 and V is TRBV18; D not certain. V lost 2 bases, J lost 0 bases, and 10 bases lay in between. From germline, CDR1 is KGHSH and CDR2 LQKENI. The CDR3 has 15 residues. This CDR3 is CASSPDIRYQETQYF. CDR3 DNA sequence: TGTGCCAGCTCACCAGACATCCGGTACCAAGAGACCCAGTACTTC.

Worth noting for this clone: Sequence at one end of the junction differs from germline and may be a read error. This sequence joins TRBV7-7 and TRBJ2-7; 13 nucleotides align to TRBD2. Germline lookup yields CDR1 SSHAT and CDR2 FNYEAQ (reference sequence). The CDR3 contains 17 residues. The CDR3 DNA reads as TGTGCTAGCAGCTCTCCGCGACTAGCGGGAGGCTCCTACGAGCAGTACTTC. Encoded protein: CASSSPRLAGGSYEQYF.

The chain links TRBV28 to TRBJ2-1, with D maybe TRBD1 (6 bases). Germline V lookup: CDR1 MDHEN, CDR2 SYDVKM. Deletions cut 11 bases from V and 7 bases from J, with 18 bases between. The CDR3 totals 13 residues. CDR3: CAARDTEYNEQFF. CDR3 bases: TGTGCCGCCCGGGACACCGAGTATAATGAGCAGTTCTTC.

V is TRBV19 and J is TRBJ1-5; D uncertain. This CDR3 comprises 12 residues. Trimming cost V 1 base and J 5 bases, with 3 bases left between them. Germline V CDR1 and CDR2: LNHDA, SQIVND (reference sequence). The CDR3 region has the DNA TGTGCCAGTAGTATAGTAGATCAGCCCCAGCATTTT. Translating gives CASSIVDQPQHF.

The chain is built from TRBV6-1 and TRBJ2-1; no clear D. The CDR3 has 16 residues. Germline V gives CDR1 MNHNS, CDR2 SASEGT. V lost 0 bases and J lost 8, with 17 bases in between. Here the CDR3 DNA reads TGTGCCAGCAGTGAAGCGCTTCGAGGATCTCTCGATGAGCAGTTCTTC. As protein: CASSEALRGSLDEQFF.

The CDR3 coding sequence is TGTGCCAGCAGTTTAAGTAGTACCTACGAGCAGTACTTC. Translated: CASSLSSTYEQYF. This chain links TRBV27 with TRBJ2-7; no clear D. V shed 2 bases and J shed 2 bases, with 7 bases lying between them. Germline V gene sequence: CDR1 MNHEY, CDR2 SMNVEV (reference sequence). This CDR3 is built from 13 residues.

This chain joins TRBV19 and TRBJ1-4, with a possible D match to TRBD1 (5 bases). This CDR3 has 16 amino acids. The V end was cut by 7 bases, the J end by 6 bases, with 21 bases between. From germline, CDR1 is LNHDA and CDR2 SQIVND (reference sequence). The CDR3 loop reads CASTKSPAQGDEKLFF. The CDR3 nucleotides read TGTGCCAGTACTAAATCCCCGGCCCAGGGTGATGAAAAACTGTTTTTT. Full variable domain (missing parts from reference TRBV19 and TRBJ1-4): DGGITQSPKYLFRKEGQNVTLSCEQNLNHDAMYWYRQDPGQGLRLIYYSQIVNDFQKGDIAEGYSVSREKKESFPLTVTSAQKNPTAFYLCASTKSPAQGDEKLFFGSGTQLSVL.

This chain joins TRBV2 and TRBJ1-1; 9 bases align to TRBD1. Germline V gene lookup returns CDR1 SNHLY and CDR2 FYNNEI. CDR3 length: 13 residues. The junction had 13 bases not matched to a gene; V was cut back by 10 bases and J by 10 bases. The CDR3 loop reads CATPGQGSFGAFF. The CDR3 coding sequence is TGTGCCACTCCGGGACAGGGAAGTTTCGGAGCTTTCTTT.

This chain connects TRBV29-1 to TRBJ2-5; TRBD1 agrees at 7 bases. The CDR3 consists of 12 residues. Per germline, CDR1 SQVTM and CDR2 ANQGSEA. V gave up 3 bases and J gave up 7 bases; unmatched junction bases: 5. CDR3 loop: CSVEEQGVTQYF. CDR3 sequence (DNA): TGCAGCGTTGAGGAGCAGGGGGTGACCCAGTACTTC.

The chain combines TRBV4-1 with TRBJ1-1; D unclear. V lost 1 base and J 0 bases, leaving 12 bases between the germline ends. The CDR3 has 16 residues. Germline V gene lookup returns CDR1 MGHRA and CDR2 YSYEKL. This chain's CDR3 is CASSQVAGNMNTEAFF. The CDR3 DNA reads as TGCGCCAGCAGCCAAGTGGCCGGGAATATGAACACTGAAGCTTTCTTT.

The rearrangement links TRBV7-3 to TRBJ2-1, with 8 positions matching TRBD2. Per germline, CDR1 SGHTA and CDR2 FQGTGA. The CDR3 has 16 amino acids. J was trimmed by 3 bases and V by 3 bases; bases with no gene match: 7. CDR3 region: CASSLMGGRLYNEQFF. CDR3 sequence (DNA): TGTGCCAGCAGCTTGATGGGCGGGAGGCTCTACAATGAGCAGTTCTTC.

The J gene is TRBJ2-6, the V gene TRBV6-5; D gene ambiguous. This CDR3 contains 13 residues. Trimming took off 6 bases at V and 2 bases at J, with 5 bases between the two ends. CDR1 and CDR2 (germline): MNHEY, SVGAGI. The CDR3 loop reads CASRLAGANVLTF. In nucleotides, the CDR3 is TGTGCCAGCAGGTTAGCTGGGGCCAACGTCCTGACTTTC.

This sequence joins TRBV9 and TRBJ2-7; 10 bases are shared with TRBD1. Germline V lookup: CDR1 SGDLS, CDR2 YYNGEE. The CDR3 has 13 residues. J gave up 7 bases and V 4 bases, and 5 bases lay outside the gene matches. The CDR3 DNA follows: TGTGCCAGCAGCCCTCGGGACAGGGGAGAGCAGTACTTC. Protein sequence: CASSPRDRGEQYF.

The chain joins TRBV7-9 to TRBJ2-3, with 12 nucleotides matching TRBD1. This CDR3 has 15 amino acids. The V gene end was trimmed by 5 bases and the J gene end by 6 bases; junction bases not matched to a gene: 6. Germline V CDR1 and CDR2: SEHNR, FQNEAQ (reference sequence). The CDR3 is CASSPRDRGRDTQYF. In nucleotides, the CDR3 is TGTGCCAGCAGCCCCCGGGACAGGGGGCGGGATACGCAGTATTTT.

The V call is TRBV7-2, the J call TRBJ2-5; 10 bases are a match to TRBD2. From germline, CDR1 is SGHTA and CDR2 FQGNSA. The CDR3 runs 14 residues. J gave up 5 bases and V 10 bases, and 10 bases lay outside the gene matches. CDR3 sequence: CATRAGGPRETQYF. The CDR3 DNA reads TGTGCCACCCGAGCGGGAGGGCCGCGGGAGACCCAGTACTTC.

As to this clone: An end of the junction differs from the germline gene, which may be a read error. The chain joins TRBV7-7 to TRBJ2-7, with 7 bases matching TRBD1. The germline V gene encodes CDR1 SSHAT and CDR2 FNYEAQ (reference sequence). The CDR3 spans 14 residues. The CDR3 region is CASSLGVGGGEQYF. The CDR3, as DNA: TGTGCTAGCAGCTTAGGGGTAGGGGGCGGAGAGCAGTACTTC. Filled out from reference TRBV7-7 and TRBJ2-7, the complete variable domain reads GAGVSQSPRYKVTKRGQDVTLRCDPISSHATLYWYQQALGQGPEFLTYFNYEAQPDKSGLPSDRFSAERPEGSISTLTIQRTEQRDSAMYRCASSLGVGGGEQYFGPGTRLTVT.

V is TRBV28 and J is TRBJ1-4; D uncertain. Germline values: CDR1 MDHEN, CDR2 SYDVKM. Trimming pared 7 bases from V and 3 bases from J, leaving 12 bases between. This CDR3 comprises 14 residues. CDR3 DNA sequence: TGTGCCAGCACTGAAGGGAGTTCTAATGAAAAACTGTTTTTT. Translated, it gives CASTEGSSNEKLFF.

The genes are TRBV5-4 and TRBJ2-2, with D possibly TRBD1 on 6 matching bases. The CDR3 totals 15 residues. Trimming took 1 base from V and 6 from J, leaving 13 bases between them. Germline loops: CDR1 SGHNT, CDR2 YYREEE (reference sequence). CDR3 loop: CASSLTRGMAGELFF. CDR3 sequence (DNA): TGTGCCAGCAGCTTGACCAGGGGAATGGCCGGGGAGCTGTTTTTT.

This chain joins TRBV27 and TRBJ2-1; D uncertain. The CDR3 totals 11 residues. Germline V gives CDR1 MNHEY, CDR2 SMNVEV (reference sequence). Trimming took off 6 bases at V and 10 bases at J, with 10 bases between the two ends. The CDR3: CASSQFSEQFF. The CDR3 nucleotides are TGTGCCAGCAGCCAATTTTCCGAGCAGTTCTTC.

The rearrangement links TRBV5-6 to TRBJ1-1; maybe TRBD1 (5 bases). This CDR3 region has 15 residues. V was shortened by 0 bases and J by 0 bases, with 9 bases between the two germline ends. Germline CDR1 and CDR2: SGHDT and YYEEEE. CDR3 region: CASSLVGRVNTEAFF. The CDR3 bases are TGTGCCAGCAGCTTGGTGGGGCGAGTGAACACTGAAGCTTTCTTT.

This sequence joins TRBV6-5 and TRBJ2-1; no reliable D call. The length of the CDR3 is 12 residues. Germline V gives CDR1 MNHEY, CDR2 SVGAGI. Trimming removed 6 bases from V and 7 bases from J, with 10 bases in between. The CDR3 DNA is TGTGCCAGCAGCGACACTGGTAATGAGCAGTTCTTC. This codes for CASSDTGNEQFF.

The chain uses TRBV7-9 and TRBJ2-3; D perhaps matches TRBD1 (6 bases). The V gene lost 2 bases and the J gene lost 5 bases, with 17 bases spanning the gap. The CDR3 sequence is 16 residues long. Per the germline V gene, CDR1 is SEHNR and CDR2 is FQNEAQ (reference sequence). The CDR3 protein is CASSLLSAGEGDTQYF. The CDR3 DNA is TGTGCCAGCAGCTTACTTTCGGCAGGGGAAGGAGATACGCAGTATTTT.

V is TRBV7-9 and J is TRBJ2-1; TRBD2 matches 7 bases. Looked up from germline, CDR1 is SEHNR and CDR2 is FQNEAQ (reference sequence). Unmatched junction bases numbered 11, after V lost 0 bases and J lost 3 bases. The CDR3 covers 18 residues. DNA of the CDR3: TGTGCCAGCAGCTTAGCCCAGACTAGCTGGGGGGTCTACAATGAGCAGTTCTTC. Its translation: CASSLAQTSWGVYNEQFF. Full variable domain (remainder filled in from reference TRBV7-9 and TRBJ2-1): DTGVSQNPRHKITKRGQNVTFRCDPISEHNRLYWYRQTLGQGPEFLTYFQNEAQLEKSRLLSDRFSAERPKGSFSTLEIQRTEQGDSAMYLCASSLAQTSWGVYNEQFFGPGTRLTVL.

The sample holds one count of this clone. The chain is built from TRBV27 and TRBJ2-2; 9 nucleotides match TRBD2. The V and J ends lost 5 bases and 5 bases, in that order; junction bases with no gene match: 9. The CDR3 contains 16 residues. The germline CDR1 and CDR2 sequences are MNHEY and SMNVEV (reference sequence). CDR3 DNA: TGTGCCAGCAGTGACCTAGCGGGGTGGGTGACCGGGGAGCTGTTTTTT. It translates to CASSDLAGWVTGELFF.

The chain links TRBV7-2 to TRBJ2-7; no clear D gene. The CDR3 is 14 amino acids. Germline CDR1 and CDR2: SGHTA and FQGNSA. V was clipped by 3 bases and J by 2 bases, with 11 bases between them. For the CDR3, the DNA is TGTGCCAGCAGCTTGTATAGTATCACCTACGAGCAGTACTTC. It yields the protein CASSLYSITYEQYF.